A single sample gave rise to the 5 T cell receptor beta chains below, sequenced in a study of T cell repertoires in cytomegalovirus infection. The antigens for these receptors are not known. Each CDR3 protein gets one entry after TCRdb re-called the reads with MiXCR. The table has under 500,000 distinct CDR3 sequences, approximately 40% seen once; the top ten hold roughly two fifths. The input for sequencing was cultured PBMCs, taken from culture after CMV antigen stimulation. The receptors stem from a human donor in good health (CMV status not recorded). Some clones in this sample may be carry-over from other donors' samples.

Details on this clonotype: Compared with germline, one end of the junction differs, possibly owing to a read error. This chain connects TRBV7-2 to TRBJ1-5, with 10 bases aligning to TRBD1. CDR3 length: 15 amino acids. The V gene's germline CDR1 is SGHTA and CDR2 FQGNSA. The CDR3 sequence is CASSLRTGGDQHQHF. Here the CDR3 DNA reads TGTGCCAGCAGCTTACGGACAGGGGGAGATCAGCACCAGCATTTT.

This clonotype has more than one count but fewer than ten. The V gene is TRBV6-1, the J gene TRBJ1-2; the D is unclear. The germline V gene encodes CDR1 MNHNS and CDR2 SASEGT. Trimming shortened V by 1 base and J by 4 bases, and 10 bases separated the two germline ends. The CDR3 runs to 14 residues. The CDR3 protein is CASSEVDETYGYTF. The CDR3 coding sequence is TGTGCCAGCAGTGAAGTTGACGAGACCTATGGCTACACCTTC.

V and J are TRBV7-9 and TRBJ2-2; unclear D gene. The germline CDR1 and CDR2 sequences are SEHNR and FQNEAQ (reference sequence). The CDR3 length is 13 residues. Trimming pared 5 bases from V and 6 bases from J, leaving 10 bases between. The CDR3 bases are TGTGCCAGCAGCCAGAGGTTGCCCGGGGAGCTGTTTTTT. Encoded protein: CASSQRLPGELFF. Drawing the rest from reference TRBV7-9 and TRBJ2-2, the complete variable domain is DTGVSQNPRHKITKRGQNVTFRCDPISEHNRLYWYRQTLGQGPEFLTYFQNEAQLEKSRLLSDRFSAERPKGSFSTLEIQRTEQGDSAMYLCASSQRLPGELFFGEGSRLTVL.

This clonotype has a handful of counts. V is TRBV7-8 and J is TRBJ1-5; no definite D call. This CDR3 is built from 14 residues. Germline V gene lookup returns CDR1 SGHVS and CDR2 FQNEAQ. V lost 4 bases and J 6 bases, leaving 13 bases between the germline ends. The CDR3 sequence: CASSYTTSGQPQHF. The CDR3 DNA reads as TGTGCCAGCAGCTATACGACGAGTGGTCAGCCCCAGCATTTT.

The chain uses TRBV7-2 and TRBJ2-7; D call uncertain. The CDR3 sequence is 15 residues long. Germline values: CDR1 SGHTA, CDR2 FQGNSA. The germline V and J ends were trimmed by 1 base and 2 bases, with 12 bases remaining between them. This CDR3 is CASSLDTVVPYEQYF. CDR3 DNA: TGTGCCAGCAGCTTAGACACGGTCGTCCCCTACGAGCAGTACTTC.